This TCR beta chain came from a study of beta chain features in type 1 diabetes. This CDR3 spans 15 amino acids. V trimming: 3 bases; J trimming: 3 bases; junction bases outside the gene matches: 7. Germline V gives CDR1 SGHTA, CDR2 FQGNSA. Sequencing targeted expressed TCRB transcripts, as all isolated RNA had been reverse transcribed. Assay used: immunoSEQ multiplex PCR; TCRdb lists only in-frame clones, some missing. The sample records over 700,000 clones, 17% being singletons. The specimen sequenced was naive CD4+ T cells from blood. This clonotype originated in a woman under 30 in good health. This chain connects TRBV7-2 to TRBJ2-7; 8 bases match TRBD2. The CDR3 DNA reads TGTGCCAGCAGCTTTCCGAGCGGGAGTATCTACGAGCAGTACTTC. This sequence encodes CASSFPSGSIYEQYF. Together with reference TRBV7-2 and TRBJ2-7, the CDR3 gives the full variable domain: GAGVSQSPSNKVTEKGKDVELRCDPISGHTALYWYRQSLGQGLEFLIYFQGNSAPDKSGLPSDRFSAERTGGSVSTLTIQRTQQEDSAVYLCASSFPSGSIYEQYFGPGTRLTVT.